Presented here are 32 T cell receptor beta chains from one specimen sequenced in a study of cytomegalovirus exposure and HLA in healthy donors. Using immunoSEQ multiplex PCR, the repertoire was profiled, and TCRdb retains in-frame clones only, with some absent. The repertoire has 150,000 to 200,000 clones, around four fifths of them found once; the top ten carry around 2.5%. Sequencing was performed on PBMCs. These receptors were obtained from a man aged 25 to 45 in good health and CMV-seropositive.

The chain combines TRBV6-5 with TRBJ2-4; 9 bases fit TRBD1. The V gene end was trimmed by 4 bases and the J gene end by 15 bases; junction bases not matched to a gene: 4. The germline V gene has CDR1 MNHEY and CDR2 SVGAGI. This CDR3 is built from 11 residues. The CDR3 region is CASSLGQGWYF. Here the CDR3 DNA reads TGTGCCAGCAGTTTGGGACAGGGCTGGTACTTC.

The chain combines TRBV5-1 with TRBJ2-1; 14 positions match TRBD2. The length of the CDR3 is 21 residues. With V trimmed by 0 bases and J by 0 bases, 11 bases remained unmatched. Looked up from germline, CDR1 is SGHRS and CDR2 is YFSETQ. The CDR3 protein is CASSLDPRTSGGRSSYNEQFF. CDR3 bases: TGCGCCAGCAGCTTGGACCCAAGGACTAGCGGGGGGCGGAGCTCCTACAATGAGCAGTTCTTC. The full variable domain, completed using reference TRBV5-1 and TRBJ2-1, is KAGVTQTPRYLIKTRGQQVTLSCSPISGHRSVSWYQQTPGQGLQFLFEYFSETQRNKGNFPGRFSGRQFSNSRSEMNVSTLELGDSALYLCASSLDPRTSGGRSSYNEQFFGPGTRLTVL.

The chain has TRBV19 and TRBJ1-5; possibly TRBD1 for D (5 bases). Germline V lookup: CDR1 LNHDA, CDR2 SQIVND (reference sequence). The CDR3 extends over 14 amino acids. V was cut by 3 bases and J by 7 bases, with 13 bases left in between. CDR3 coding DNA: TGTGCCAGTAGTATTCCAGGGACTAGACAGCCCCAGCATTTT. Protein sequence: CASSIPGTRQPQHF.

The gene calls are TRBV5-5 and TRBJ1-3, with 8 bases lining up with TRBD1. The CDR3 consists of 16 residues. With V trimmed by 4 bases and J by 0 bases, 6 bases remained unmatched. Germline CDR1 and CDR2: SGHKS and YYEKEE (reference sequence). CDR3: CASSPWTGSSGNTIYF. Here the CDR3 DNA reads TGTGCCAGCAGCCCATGGACAGGGAGCTCTGGAAACACCATATATTTT.

The chain carries TRBV5-1 and TRBJ2-7; TRBD1 aligns across 8 bases. Looked up from germline, CDR1 is SGHRS and CDR2 is YFSETQ. J lost 2 bases, V lost 1 base, and 2 bases had no gene match. The CDR3 is 14 residues long. CDR3 residues: CASSLLDRAYEQYF. In DNA, the CDR3 is TGCGCCAGCAGCTTGTTGGACAGGGCCTACGAGCAGTACTTC.

The chain recombines TRBV7-2 with TRBJ1-4; no reliable D call. The germline V and J ends were trimmed by 6 bases and 0 bases, with 11 bases remaining between them. The CDR3 is 15 amino acids. Germline-derived CDR1 and CDR2 are SGHTA and FQGNSA. The CDR3 spells CASRWSVSTNEKLFF. The CDR3 DNA follows: TGTGCCAGCAGGTGGTCGGTGTCAACTAATGAAAAACTGTTTTTT.

This clone was counted once. The V call is TRBV13, the J call TRBJ2-7; no definite D call. The ends were cut back, 0 bases at V and 0 bases at J, with 9 bases in the middle. The V gene's germline CDR1 is PRHDT and CDR2 FYEKMQ (reference sequence). CDR3 size: 15 residues. The CDR3 reads CASSLGPGLSYEQYF. CDR3 DNA sequence: TGTGCCAGCAGCTTAGGTCCAGGTCTCTCCTACGAGCAGTACTTC.

This chain uses TRBV27 with TRBJ1-3, with D possibly TRBD1 on 5 matching bases. This CDR3 region has 15 residues. Trimming cost V 4 bases and J 4 bases, with 14 bases left between them. CDR1 is MNHEY and CDR2 is SMNVEV in the germline V gene (reference sequence). The chain's CDR3 is CASSWGPQAGNTIYF. The DNA of the CDR3 is TGTGCCAGCAGTTGGGGCCCCCAGGCGGGAAACACCATATATTTT.

Here the CDR3 reads CASTSDRGPYEQYF. CDR3 bases: TGTGCCAGTACCTCCGACAGGGGGCCCTACGAGCAGTACTTC. This sequence joins TRBV19 and TRBJ2-7; 10 bases are shared with TRBD1. The germline gives CDR1 LNHDA, CDR2 SQIVND (reference sequence). The CDR3 consists of 14 residues. The trim removed 7 bases at V and 2 bases at J, leaving 5 bases unmatched.

This sequence joins TRBV9 and TRBJ2-1, with D maybe TRBD1 (6 bases). The V and J ends lost 4 bases and 10 bases respectively, with 15 bases between them. Germline V lookup: CDR1 SGDLS, CDR2 YYNGEE. The CDR3 runs to 13 residues. The CDR3 sequence is CASSLGTPGEQFF. Here the CDR3 DNA reads TGTGCCAGCAGCCTTGGGACACCCGGAGAGCAGTTCTTC.

The count of this clone is one. The rearrangement uses TRBV27 and TRBJ2-7, with TRBD2 matching over 7 bases. V was clipped by 8 bases and J by 5 bases; unmatched bases: 6. Germline-derived CDR1 and CDR2 are MNHEY and SMNVEV (reference sequence). The CDR3 has 12 amino acids. DNA of the CDR3: TGTGCCAGCGGCCCAACTAGCGACGAGCAGTACTTC. Translating gives CASGPTSDEQYF.

The chain joins TRBV13 to TRBJ1-5, with 10 positions matching TRBD1. The J segment lost 3 bases and the V segment lost 4 bases, leaving 9 bases of the junction unmatched. The CDR3 is made up of 17 amino acids. The germline CDR1 and CDR2 sequences are PRHDT and FYEKMQ (reference sequence). The CDR3 protein is CASSSQGDRGFNQPQHF. The CDR3 DNA reads TGTGCCAGCAGCTCACAGGGGGACAGGGGTTTCAATCAGCCCCAGCATTTT.

V usage is TRBV6-5 and J usage is TRBJ1-2; 7 bases are a match to TRBD1. V shed 4 bases and J 4 bases; nucleotides not matched to a gene: 3. The CDR3 has 13 amino acids. Germline CDR1 is MNHEY and CDR2 is SVGAGI. CDR3 in amino acids: CASSLQGPYGYTF. The DNA for the CDR3 is TGTGCCAGCAGTTTACAGGGGCCCTATGGCTACACCTTC.

This sequence joins TRBV4-3 and TRBJ2-1; 15 bases map to TRBD2. The germline V gene encodes CDR1 LGHNA and CDR2 YSLEER. V lost 4 bases and J lost 8; bases outside the gene matches: 9. The CDR3 has 17 residues. CDR3 DNA sequence: TGCGCCAGCAGCCCCTCGAGGACTAGCGGGGGGGAGGATGAGCAGTTCTTC. It specifies CASSPSRTSGGEDEQFF.

The V and J genes are TRBV7-9 and TRBJ1-2; D might be TRBD1 (5 bases). The V end lost 3 bases, the J end lost 5 bases, and 13 bases lay between the germline ends. The CDR3 spans 14 residues. CDR1 SEHNR and CDR2 FQNEAQ come from the germline V gene (reference sequence). CDR3 sequence: CASSFGRVEYGYTF. In DNA form, the CDR3 reads TGTGCCAGCAGCTTCGGCAGGGTGGAGTATGGCTACACCTTC.

The sample holds a few counts of this clone. This chain connects TRBV25-1 to TRBJ2-7; D unresolved. Trimming shortened V by 6 bases and J by 2 bases, and 11 bases separated the two germline ends. This CDR3 contains 13 residues. Germline lookup yields CDR1 MGHDK and CDR2 SYGVNS. In DNA form, the CDR3 reads TGTGCCAGCAGGGGTTGGGCTACCTACGAGCAGTACTTC. It codes for CASRGWATYEQYF.

CDR3 DNA sequence: TGTGCCAGTAGTATTATGGCGACAGCCTACGAGCAGTACTTC. Its protein is CASSIMATAYEQYF. The chain employs TRBV19 and TRBJ2-7; possible D gene TRBD1, 5 bases. Trimming stripped 3 bases from V and 2 bases from J, with 11 bases between. CDR3 length: 14 residues. Germline V gene data show CDR1 as LNHDA and CDR2 as SQIVND (reference sequence).

The chain carries TRBV7-2 and TRBJ1-2, with 7 bases fitting TRBD1. Losses at the gene ends were 0 bases for V and 0 bases for J; bases not matched to a gene: 4. Germline V gene data show CDR1 as SGHTA and CDR2 as FQGNSA. The CDR3 runs 16 residues. The CDR3 protein is CASSLAGTASNYGYTF. CDR3 bases: TGTGCCAGCAGCTTAGCAGGGACAGCTTCTAACTATGGCTACACCTTC.

V gene TRBV18 combines with J gene TRBJ1-2; no clear D. This CDR3 is 14 amino acids long. The germline V gene has CDR1 KGHSH and CDR2 LQKENI. V lost 3 bases and J lost 5, with 13 bases in between. The CDR3 nucleotides are TGTGCCAGCTCACCTTTCCGCACTTATTATGGCTACACCTTC. Its protein is CASSPFRTYYGYTF.

CDR3 DNA sequence: TGCGCCAGCAGCCGCGCCGGGGCTAGCGGCGATACGCAGTATTTT. As protein: CASSRAGASGDTQYF. V usage is TRBV4-3 and J usage is TRBJ2-3; 7 bases agree with TRBD2. With V trimmed by 4 bases and J by 6 bases, 10 bases remained unmatched. The CDR3 is made up of 15 amino acids. Looked up from germline, CDR1 is LGHNA and CDR2 is YSLEER.

This clone came up once. This sequence joins TRBV6-6 and TRBJ1-2, with 9 positions matching TRBD1. The J segment lost 8 bases and the V segment lost 6 bases, leaving 13 bases of the junction unmatched. There are 15 residues in the CDR3. From germline, CDR1 is MNHNY and CDR2 SVGAGI (reference sequence). CDR3 in amino acids: CASSSGTGYSWGYTF. The CDR3 nucleotides read TGTGCCAGCAGCAGCGGGACAGGGTATTCGTGGGGCTACACCTTC.

V usage is TRBV5-4 and J usage is TRBJ1-2; 8 bases fit TRBD1. The germline gives CDR1 SGHNT, CDR2 YYREEE (reference sequence). The J segment lost 8 bases and the V segment lost 4 bases, leaving 7 bases of the junction unmatched. The CDR3 runs 13 residues. The CDR3 bases are TGTGCCAGCAGCGCAGACAGGGGAGTCGGCTACACCTTC. It codes for CASSADRGVGYTF. Together with reference TRBV5-4 and TRBJ1-2, the CDR3 gives the full variable domain: ETGVTQSPTHLIKTRGQQVTLRCSSQSGHNTVSWYQQALGQGPQFIFQYYREEENGRGNFPPRFSGLQFPNYSSELNVNALELDDSALYLCASSADRGVGYTFGSGTRLTVV.

The gene calls are TRBV11-2 and TRBJ2-1; 9 nucleotides agree with TRBD2. Germline V lookup: CDR1 SGHAT, CDR2 FQNNGV. V was clipped by 8 bases and J by 3 bases; unmatched bases: 14. The CDR3 loop spans 17 amino acids. The CDR3 bases are TGTGCCAGCGGGGATAAATTGCGGGGGGGTTTCTACAATGAGCAGTTCTTC. It specifies CASGDKLRGGFYNEQFF.

The V gene is TRBV5-1, the J gene TRBJ2-3; D is uncertain. CDR1 and CDR2 from the germline V gene are SGHRS and YFSETQ. The CDR3 is 11 residues long. The germline V and J ends were trimmed by 3 bases and 6 bases, with 5 bases remaining between them. In DNA, the CDR3 is TGCGCCAGCAGCTCCAGGGATACGCAGTATTTT. Protein product: CASSSRDTQYF.

The chain is built from TRBV7-9 and TRBJ2-1; 8 bases fit TRBD2. The CDR3 has 16 residues. The junction had 6 bases not matched to a gene; V was cut back by 2 bases and J by 3 bases. Germline CDR1 and CDR2: SEHNR and FQNEAQ (reference sequence). The CDR3 region has the DNA TGTGCCAGCAGCTTATTGTCGGGGGGGCTCTACAATGAGCAGTTCTTC. Protein sequence: CASSLLSGGLYNEQFF. The variable domain in full, with the rest retrieved from reference TRBV7-9 and TRBJ2-1, is DTGVSQNPRHKITKRGQNVTFRCDPISEHNRLYWYRQTLGQGPEFLTYFQNEAQLEKSRLLSDRFSAERPKGSFSTLEIQRTEQGDSAMYLCASSLLSGGLYNEQFFGPGTRLTVL.

J is TRBJ1-2 and V is TRBV5-4; a weak D match, TRBD1 (6 bases). The CDR3 loop spans 15 amino acids. The germline V and J ends were trimmed by 2 bases and 3 bases, with 14 bases remaining between them. CDR1 SGHNT and CDR2 YYREEE come from the germline V gene (reference sequence). The CDR3 nucleotides read TGTGCCAGCAGCTTACCCCTACAGGGTTACTATGGCTACACCTTC. Its translation: CASSLPLQGYYGYTF.

The chain combines TRBV29-1 with TRBJ2-7, with 9 bases aligning to TRBD1. V lost 6 bases to trimming and J lost 4 bases; unmatched junction nucleotides: 7. This CDR3 is built from 13 residues. Germline loops: CDR1 SQVTM, CDR2 ANQGSEA. The CDR3 region has the DNA TGCAGCGTAACAGGGGGCATTACTTACGAGCAGTACTTC. Amino acids: CSVTGGITYEQYF.

V gene TRBV12-5 combines with J gene TRBJ1-1; 9 bases fit TRBD1. The CDR3 covers 15 residues. V shed 4 bases and J 6 bases; nucleotides not matched to a gene: 9. The V gene's germline CDR1 is LGHNT and CDR2 FRNRAP. The CDR3 DNA follows: TGTGCTAGTGGTTCGGGACAGGGAGGACTCGCTGAAGCTTTCTTT. This sequence encodes CASGSGQGGLAEAFF. The complete variable domain, with remaining parts taken from reference TRBV12-5 and TRBJ1-1, reads DARVTQTPRHKVTEMGQEVTMRCQPILGHNTVFWYRQTMMQGLELLAYFRNRAPLDDSGMPKDRFSAEMPDATLATLKIQPSEPRDSAVYFCASGSGQGGLAEAFFGQGTRLTVV.

In nucleotides, the CDR3 is TGTGCCAGCAGCTCAACTAGCGGGGAGTACGAGCAGTACTTC. Its protein is CASSSTSGEYEQYF. The rearrangement links TRBV7-2 to TRBJ2-7; TRBD2 matches 10 bases. Germline CDR1 is SGHTA and CDR2 is FQGNSA. Trimming took 4 bases from V and 4 from J; bases not matched to a gene: 4. The CDR3 runs 14 residues.

The chain carries TRBV27 and TRBJ2-7; D not resolved. The CDR3 runs 14 residues. Trimming removed 3 bases from V and 2 bases from J, with 11 bases in between. Germline V gene lookup returns CDR1 MNHEY and CDR2 SMNVEV (reference sequence). CDR3: CASSFGQATYEQYF. DNA for the CDR3: TGTGCCAGCAGTTTTGGGCAGGCGACCTACGAGCAGTACTTC.

CDR3 DNA sequence: TGCGCCAGCAGCAAACAGGGAGAGTCCTACGAGCAGTACTTC. Its translation: CASSKQGESYEQYF. The chain combines TRBV5-1 with TRBJ2-7, with D possibly matching TRBD1 (6 bases). V was pared by 4 bases and J by 1 base, with 12 bases between. Germline V gene sequence: CDR1 SGHRS, CDR2 YFSETQ. This CDR3 region has 14 residues.

CDR3 DNA: TGTGCCATCAGCGACAGCAATTCAAATCACAATGAGCAGTTCTTC. It specifies CAISDSNSNHNEQFF. The chain uses TRBV10-3 and TRBJ2-1; D may be TRBD1 (5 bases). Germline CDR1 ENHRY, CDR2 SYGVKD. The CDR3 consists of 15 residues. V lost 6 bases, J lost 5 bases, and 17 bases lay in between.